These T cell receptor beta chains were read from a single sample in a study of technical replicates of blood from a few donors. Clones were sequenced by immunoSEQ multiplex PCR, and TCRdb holds only the in-frame ones, with some missing. This sample has more than 70,000 clones, with roughly 94% found just once. The sequenced sample consisted of T cells isolated from PBMCs. The receptors derive from a human donor in good health. The CDR3 runs from the conserved cysteine through the conserved F or W. Each record gives: V gene, J gene, clone size, CDR3 length, D gene, CDR3 protein, CDR3 DNA. A D gene is named only where the DNA matches it firmly. Only part of the rows carry a size: once, few, many, or a class if the clone is expanded.

V gene: TRBV10-3
J gene: TRBJ2-7
clone size: -
CDR3 length: 14
D gene: TRBD1
CDR3 protein: CATRQGADGYEQYF
CDR3 DNA: TGTGCCACAAGACAGGGGGCGGATGGCTACGAGCAGTACTTC

V gene: TRBV5-3
J gene: TRBJ2-3
clone size: -
CDR3 length: 13
D gene: -
CDR3 protein: CARRSLGVDTQYF
CDR3 DNA: TGTGCCAGAAGATCCCTAGGGGTAGATACGCAGTATTTT

V gene: TRBV9
J gene: TRBJ2-3
clone size: -
CDR3 length: 15
D gene: -
CDR3 protein: CASSVSGTSTDTQYF
CDR3 DNA: TGTGCCAGCAGCGTAAGCGGTACTAGCACAGATACGCAGTATTTT

V gene: TRBV2
J gene: TRBJ2-1
clone size: few
CDR3 length: 16
D gene: TRBD2
CDR3 protein: CASSGIGLAAYNEQFF
CDR3 DNA: TGTGCCAGCAGTGGAATAGGACTAGCGGCCTACAATGAGCAGTTCTTC

V gene: TRBV25-1
J gene: TRBJ1-1
clone size: once
CDR3 length: 13
D gene: -
CDR3 protein: CASSESGGTEAFF
CDR3 DNA: TGTGCCAGCAGTGAGTCAGGTGGAACTGAAGCTTTCTTT

V gene: TRBV27
J gene: TRBJ2-6
clone size: -
CDR3 length: 20
D gene: TRBD1
CDR3 protein: CASSLRQQGAWGIEANVLTF
CDR3 DNA: TGTGCCAGCAGTTTGAGACAACAGGGGGCATGGGGAATTGAGGCCAACGTCCTGACTTTC

V gene: TRBV13
J gene: TRBJ2-1
clone size: -
CDR3 length: 16
D gene: -
CDR3 protein: CASSDAGTRGGNEQFF
CDR3 DNA: TGTGCCAGCAGCGACGCCGGGACGCGGGGCGGGAATGAGCAGTTCTTC

V gene: TRBV30
J gene: TRBJ1-2
clone size: few
CDR3 length: 15
D gene: TRBD1
CDR3 protein: CAWSVSWGTGDGYTF
CDR3 DNA: TGTGCCTGGAGTGTATCTTGGGGGACAGGCGATGGCTACACCTTC

V gene: TRBV4-1
J gene: TRBJ2-7
clone size: -
CDR3 length: 13
D gene: -
CDR3 protein: CASSPLGRYEQYF
CDR3 DNA: TGCGCCAGCAGCCCCCTCGGGAGATACGAGCAGTACTTC

V gene: TRBV4-1
J gene: TRBJ1-2
clone size: few
CDR3 length: 15
D gene: TRBD1
CDR3 protein: CASSQEDRSGYGYTF
CDR3 DNA: TGCGCCAGCAGCCAGGAGGACAGGTCCGGCTATGGCTACACCTTC

V gene: TRBV4-1
J gene: TRBJ2-7
clone size: -
CDR3 length: 16
D gene: TRBD1
CDR3 protein: CASSPEGQALFYEQYF
CDR3 DNA: TGCGCCAGCAGCCCTGAGGGACAGGCCCTTTTTTACGAGCAGTACTTC

V gene: TRBV19
J gene: TRBJ2-6
clone size: -
CDR3 length: 16
D gene: -
CDR3 protein: CASTPLGGAGANVLTF
CDR3 DNA: TGTGCCAGTACCCCTTTAGGGGGAGCTGGGGCCAACGTCCTGACTTTC

V gene: TRBV5-6
J gene: TRBJ1-2
clone size: -
CDR3 length: 14
D gene: -
CDR3 protein: CASSFPRGIHGYTF
CDR3 DNA: TGTGCCAGCAGCTTTCCTAGGGGCATACATGGCTACACCTTC

V gene: TRBV4-1
J gene: TRBJ1-2
clone size: few
CDR3 length: 20
D gene: TRBD1
CDR3 protein: CASSQVWPPGQGTSNYGYTF
CDR3 DNA: TGCGCCAGCAGCCAAGTCTGGCCTCCGGGACAGGGTACCTCTAACTATGGCTACACCTTC

V gene: TRBV19
J gene: TRBJ2-2
clone size: -
CDR3 length: 15
D gene: -
CDR3 protein: CASRYSRSNTGELFF
CDR3 DNA: TGTGCCAGTAGGTACAGCCGATCGAACACCGGGGAGCTGTTTTTT

V gene: TRBV19
J gene: TRBJ2-2
clone size: -
CDR3 length: 14
D gene: TRBD2
CDR3 protein: CATPGGVGTGELFF
CDR3 DNA: TGTGCCACTCCCGGGGGGGTTGGTACCGGGGAGCTGTTTTTT

V gene: TRBV6-6
J gene: TRBJ2-3
clone size: -
CDR3 length: 15
D gene: TRBD2
CDR3 protein: CASSLGLAGRDTQYF
CDR3 DNA: TGTGCCAGCAGCCTGGGACTAGCGGGGAGAGATACGCAGTATTTT

V gene: TRBV4-1
J gene: TRBJ2-1
clone size: -
CDR3 length: 17
D gene: -
CDR3 protein: CASSQRFGGHIFKEQFF
CDR3 DNA: TGCGCCAGCAGCCAAAGGTTCGGCGGGCACATTTTCAAGGAGCAGTTCTTC

V gene: TRBV9
J gene: TRBJ2-3
clone size: -
CDR3 length: 17
D gene: TRBD2
CDR3 protein: CASSPNYNSGGEDTQYF
CDR3 DNA: TGTGCCAGCAGCCCGAATTATAATAGCGGGGGCGAAGATACGCAGTATTTT

V gene: TRBV2
J gene: TRBJ1-1
clone size: -
CDR3 length: 12
D gene: -
CDR3 protein: CASNLVNTEAFF
CDR3 DNA: TGTGCCAGCAATTTAGTGAACACTGAAGCTTTCTTT

V gene: TRBV4-1
J gene: TRBJ2-7
clone size: -
CDR3 length: 19
D gene: -
CDR3 protein: CASSQVRNRIIPIPYEQYF
CDR3 DNA: TGCGCCAGCAGCCAAGTGAGGAACAGGATTATCCCCATACCCTACGAGCAGTACTTC

V gene: TRBV10-3
J gene: TRBJ1-5
clone size: -
CDR3 length: 13
D gene: TRBD1
CDR3 protein: CAISGDRNQPQHF
CDR3 DNA: TGTGCCATCAGTGGGGACAGAAATCAGCCCCAGCATTTT

V gene: TRBV19
J gene: TRBJ1-1
clone size: -
CDR3 length: 17
D gene: TRBD1
CDR3 protein: CASSMLPRYRGKAEAFF
CDR3 DNA: TGTGCCAGTAGTATGCTACCTCGCTACAGGGGGAAAGCTGAAGCTTTCTTT

V gene: TRBV6-8
J gene: TRBJ2-2
clone size: -
CDR3 length: 14
D gene: -
CDR3 protein: CASIKHSNTGELFF
CDR3 DNA: TGTGCCAGCATCAAGCACTCGAACACCGGGGAGCTGTTTTTT

V gene: TRBV5-4
J gene: TRBJ1-4
clone size: -
CDR3 length: 15
D gene: -
CDR3 protein: CASSPSWTANEKLFF
CDR3 DNA: TGTGCCAGCAGCCCCTCCTGGACAGCTAATGAAAAACTGTTTTTT

V gene: TRBV30
J gene: TRBJ1-4
clone size: -
CDR3 length: 15
D gene: -
CDR3 protein: CAWMRHTGSNEKLFF
CDR3 DNA: TGTGCCTGGATGCGACACACAGGGAGTAATGAAAAACTGTTTTTT

V gene: TRBV25-1
J gene: TRBJ1-4
clone size: -
CDR3 length: 15
D gene: -
CDR3 protein: CASSEAGLGNEKLFF
CDR3 DNA: TGTGCCAGCAGTGAGGCGGGTCTGGGTAATGAAAAACTGTTTTTT

V gene: TRBV5-5
J gene: TRBJ2-7
clone size: -
CDR3 length: 15
D gene: TRBD2
CDR3 protein: CASSLRLAGFYEQYF
CDR3 DNA: TGTGCCAGCAGCTTGAGACTAGCGGGGTTCTACGAGCAGTACTTC

V gene: TRBV27
J gene: TRBJ1-3
clone size: -
CDR3 length: 14
D gene: -
CDR3 protein: CASSPAGTGNTIYF
CDR3 DNA: TGTGCCAGCAGTCCCGCAGGTACTGGAAACACCATATATTTT

V gene: TRBV12-5
J gene: TRBJ2-5
clone size: -
CDR3 length: 14
D gene: -
CDR3 protein: CASGPGGAQETQYF
CDR3 DNA: TGTGCTAGTGGTCCCGGTGGAGCTCAAGAGACCCAGTACTTC

V gene: TRBV7-9
J gene: TRBJ2-5
clone size: -
CDR3 length: 14
D gene: -
CDR3 protein: CASSYTGGDETQYF
CDR3 DNA: TGTGCCAGCAGTTATACAGGGGGGGACGAGACCCAGTACTTC

V gene: TRBV14
J gene: TRBJ2-2
clone size: once
CDR3 length: 17
D gene: -
CDR3 protein: CASSQESWAAYTGELFF
CDR3 DNA: TGTGCCAGCAGCCAAGAATCCTGGGCCGCATACACCGGGGAGCTGTTTTTT

V gene: TRBV28
J gene: TRBJ2-7
clone size: few
CDR3 length: 16
D gene: -
CDR3 protein: CASSIQARGSSYEQYF
CDR3 DNA: TGTGCCAGCAGTATACAAGCTCGGGGGAGCTCCTACGAGCAGTACTTC

V gene: TRBV5-1
J gene: TRBJ2-3
clone size: -
CDR3 length: 14
D gene: TRBD2
CDR3 protein: CASSPGLAIDTQYF
CDR3 DNA: TGCGCCAGCAGCCCGGGACTAGCGATAGATACGCAGTATTTT

V gene: TRBV4-1
J gene: TRBJ2-7
clone size: -
CDR3 length: 15
D gene: -
CDR3 protein: CASSQARRDSYEQYF
CDR3 DNA: TGCGCCAGCAGCCAAGCCCGGCGGGACTCCTACGAGCAGTACTTC

V gene: TRBV11-1
J gene: TRBJ1-1
clone size: -
CDR3 length: 15
D gene: -
CDR3 protein: CASSLEGAVGTEAFF
CDR3 DNA: TGTGCCAGCAGCTTAGAAGGAGCGGTTGGCACTGAAGCTTTCTTT